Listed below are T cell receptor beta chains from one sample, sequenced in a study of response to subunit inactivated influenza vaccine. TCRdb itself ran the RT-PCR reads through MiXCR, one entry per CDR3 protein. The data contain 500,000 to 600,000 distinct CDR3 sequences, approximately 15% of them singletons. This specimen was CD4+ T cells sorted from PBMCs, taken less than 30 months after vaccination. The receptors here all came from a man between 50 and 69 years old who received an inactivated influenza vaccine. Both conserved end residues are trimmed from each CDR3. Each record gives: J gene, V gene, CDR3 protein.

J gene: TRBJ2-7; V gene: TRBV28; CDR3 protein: ASRPGTGSPYEQY
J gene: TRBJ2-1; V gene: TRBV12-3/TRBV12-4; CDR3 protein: ASIAGTSYNEQF
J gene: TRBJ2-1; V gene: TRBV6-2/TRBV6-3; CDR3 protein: ASSSTSGIYNEQF
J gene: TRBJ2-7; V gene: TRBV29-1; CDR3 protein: TIGGAGGEQY
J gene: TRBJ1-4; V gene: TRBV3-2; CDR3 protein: ASGQEKLF
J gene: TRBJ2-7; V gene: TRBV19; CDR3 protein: ASSIMAGAYEQY
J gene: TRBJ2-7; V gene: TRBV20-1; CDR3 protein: SARVERTNSKEQY
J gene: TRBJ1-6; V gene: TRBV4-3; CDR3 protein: ASSQTRVGRSPLH
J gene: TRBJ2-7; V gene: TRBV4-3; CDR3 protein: ASSQSGAGYEQY
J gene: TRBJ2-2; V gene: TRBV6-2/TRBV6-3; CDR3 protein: ASSRRTESNTGELF
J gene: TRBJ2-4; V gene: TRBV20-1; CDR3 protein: SATPTGINIQY
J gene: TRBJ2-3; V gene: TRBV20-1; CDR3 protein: SPTTSGAYTDTQY
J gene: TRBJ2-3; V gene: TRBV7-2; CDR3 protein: ASSLDRSATDTQY
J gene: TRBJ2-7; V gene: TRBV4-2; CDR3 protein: ASSQEKVLGYEQY
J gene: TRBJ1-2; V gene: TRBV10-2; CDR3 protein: ASRRPTPNYGYT
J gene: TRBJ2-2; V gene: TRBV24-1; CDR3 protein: ATSDSGYLTGELF
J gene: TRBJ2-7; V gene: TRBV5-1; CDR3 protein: ASSWSSNYEQY
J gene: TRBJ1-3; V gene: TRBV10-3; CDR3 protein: AIRGSSGNTIY
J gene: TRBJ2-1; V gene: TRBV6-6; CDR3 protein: ASSYTGLNEQF
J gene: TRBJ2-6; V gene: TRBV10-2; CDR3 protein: ASSDWAGGTGANVLT
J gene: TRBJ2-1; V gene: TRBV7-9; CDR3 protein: ASSLQSGSNEQF
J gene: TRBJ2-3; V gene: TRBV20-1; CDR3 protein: SAQSDRSTDTQY
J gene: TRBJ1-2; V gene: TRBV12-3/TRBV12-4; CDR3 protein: ASSLFDANYGYT
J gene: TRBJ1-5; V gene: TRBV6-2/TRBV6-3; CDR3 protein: ASRRNAQGEPQH
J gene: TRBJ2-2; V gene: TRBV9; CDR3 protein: ASSGRTGQGLANTGELF
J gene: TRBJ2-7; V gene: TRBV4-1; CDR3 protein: ASSRGDGLYEQY
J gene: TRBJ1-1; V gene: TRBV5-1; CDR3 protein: ASSLVDRFHTEAF
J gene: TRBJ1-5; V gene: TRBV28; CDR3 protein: ASSLPTGDNQPQH
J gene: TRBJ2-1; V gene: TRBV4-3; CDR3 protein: ASSRHTLGGGENNEQF
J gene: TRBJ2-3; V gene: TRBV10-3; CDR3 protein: AISEAGDTQY
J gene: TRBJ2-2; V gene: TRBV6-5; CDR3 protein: ASSYSTGSSTGELF
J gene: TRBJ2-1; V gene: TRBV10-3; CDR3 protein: AISESAVSPNEQF
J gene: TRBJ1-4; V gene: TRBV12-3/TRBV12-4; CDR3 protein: ASSLGLLGANEKLF
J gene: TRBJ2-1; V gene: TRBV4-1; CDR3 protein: ASSPGFPPVSYNEQF
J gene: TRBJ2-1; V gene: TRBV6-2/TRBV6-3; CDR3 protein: ASSSGVTYNEQF
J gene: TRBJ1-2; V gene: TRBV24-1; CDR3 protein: ATSDPRPDSYGYT
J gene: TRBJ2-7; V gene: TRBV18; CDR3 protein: ASSLSVTGTGVNEQY
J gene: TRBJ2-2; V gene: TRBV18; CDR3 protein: ASSPAAGPGELF
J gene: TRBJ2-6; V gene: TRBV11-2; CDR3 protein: ASSRRIQPGANVLT
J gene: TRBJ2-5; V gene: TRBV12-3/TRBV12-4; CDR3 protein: ASSFLGGGETQY
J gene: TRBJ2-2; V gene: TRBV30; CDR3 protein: AWDTTSTGELF
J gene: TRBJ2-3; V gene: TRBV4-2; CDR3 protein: ASSQDGQGNTDTQY
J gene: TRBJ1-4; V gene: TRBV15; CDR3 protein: ATSRSTGGPTNEKLF
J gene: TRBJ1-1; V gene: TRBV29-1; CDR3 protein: SVEGAGVVTEAF
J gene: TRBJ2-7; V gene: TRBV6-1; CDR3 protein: ASRRTSGSIGYEQY
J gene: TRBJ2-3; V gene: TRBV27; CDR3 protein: ASSYASGRTDTQY
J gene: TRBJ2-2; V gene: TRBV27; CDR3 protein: ATQALANTGELF
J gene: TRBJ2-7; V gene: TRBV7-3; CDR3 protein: ASSLYGVPYEQY
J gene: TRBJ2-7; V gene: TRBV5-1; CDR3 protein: ASSLGGQALYEQY
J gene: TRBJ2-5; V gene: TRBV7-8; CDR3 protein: ASSPAGTGSQETQY
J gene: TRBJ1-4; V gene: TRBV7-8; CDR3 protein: ASRASRGNNEKLF
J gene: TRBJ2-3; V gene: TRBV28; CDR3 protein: ASSLHWPSDTQY
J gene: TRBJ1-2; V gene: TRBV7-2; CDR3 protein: ASGPGGAKYGYT
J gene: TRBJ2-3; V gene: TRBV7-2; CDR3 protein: ASSSLSSGSRY
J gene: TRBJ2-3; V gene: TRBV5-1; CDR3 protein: ASSLHGDTQY
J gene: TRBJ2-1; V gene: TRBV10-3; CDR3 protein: AISESQGARYNEQF
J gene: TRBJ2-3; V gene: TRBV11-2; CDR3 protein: ASSLEVRPSTDTQY
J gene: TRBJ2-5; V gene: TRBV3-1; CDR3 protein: ASSGTSRGKTQY
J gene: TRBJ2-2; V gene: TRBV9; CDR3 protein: ASSVGVDTGELF